Here is one T cell receptor beta chain with its context. In this sample, this clonotype turned up a few times. Its antigen is still unknown. There are no base qualities to consult, and no much larger clone falls within one base. The time point label corresponds to: patch test 1, 2 weeks after DPC sensitization. According to the study, the label for this sample's treatment or condition signals: therapeutic diphenylcyclopropenone sensitization with weekly scalp DPC. Blood at each patch-test visit was drawn before the patch test was applied. Eligible patients were aged 18 to 70, diagnosed with alopecia, deemed suitable for DPC therapy, and excluded if pregnant. Total RNA was extracted from unfractionated whole blood collected in Tempus Blood RNA tubes. The germline V gene encodes CDR1 GTSNPN and CDR2 SVGIG (reference sequence). V is shortened by 0 bases, J by 9 bases, and the region joining them spans 9 bases. Including cysteine and phenylalanine, the CDR3 has 11 amino acids. The CDR3 DNA has 33 bases and is translated from base 1.

The data were obtained in a study of human T cells and chemical hapten exposure (dated by TCRdb to the early 2020s). Broadly, across the study: For sensitization, 2% DPC in acetone was applied to an approximately 2 cm by approximately 2 cm area of upper inner arm skin. Weekly therapeutic DPC doses were additionally applied to the scalp of patients throughout the approximately 24-week study period. Patch testing was done on the upper back using Finn chambers containing 0.01% DPC, and results were scored after 6 days according to International Contact Dermatitis Research Group standards. Most of the patients in the cohort were female, and the cohort covered alopecia areata with under or over 50% scalp involvement, alopecia totalis and alopecia universalis. The libraries were sequenced as a pool, and the TCR yield per sample differed mostly because of small variations in library volumes within the pool. This study followed changes in the peripheral blood TCR repertoire in vivo during primary and secondary sensitization of alopecia patients to the hapten diphenylcyclopropenone (DPC). Patient blood was sampled pre-sensitization (week 0) and at 2, 6 and about 24 weeks after DPC sensitization. For TCR sequencing, blood came from 25 to 35 alopecia patients at anywhere from one to four time points (pre-sensitization, 2, 6 and 24 weeks).

The method was RACE. Sequencing used a NextSeq 500. During library preparation, unique molecular identifiers were attached to individual cDNA molecules so that TCRs could be counted quantitatively and reproducibly. Both TCR alpha and TCR beta chains were sequenced from each blood RNA sample. In the paper's pipeline: Samples had a median of roughly 91,000 TCRs, with a range from about 23,224 to 700,000. V, J and CDR3 annotation of the TCR reads was performed with the Decombinator software suite. For the PS versus PT1 abundance plots, all samples were subsampled to the same number of TCRs (28,000). Expanded TCRs were defined as absent before sensitization and observed at least eight times at the 2-week time point. Clones were called with MiXCR by TCRdb after fastp trimmed the public reads at Q25, and only in-frame beta chains were retained. Identical CDR3 proteins give one entry, which carries the most common genes and DNA. TCRdb's processing, not the authors' own work, is the source of the V and J calls. The sample data list roughly 380,000 distinct CDR3 sequences, and around 4.8% of these were observed just once. 2% to 2.5% of the sample comes from the top ten.

Study-level results and caveats: Because every patient had alopecia, a presumed autoimmune disease, the patients' immune response might differ from that of healthy individuals. Repeated subsampling changed both the strength of the expansion versus patch-test correlation and the threshold at which that correlation became significant. DPC sensitization did not change how many TCRs were above 1 in 1000 frequency, and no evidence was found of alterations in global repertoire structure. Compared with pre-sensitization or healthy control sets, expanded TCRs formed significantly more large CDR3 similarity clusters, which is consistent with antigen-driven responses. Patch test score correlated positively with the number of PT1 expanded TCRs, reaching significance at thresholds 8, 16 and 32 but not at 4.

The sequenced sample was whole blood, obtained in connection with sensitization to the hapten diphenylcyclopropenone (DPC). The receptor's source is a woman in her 50s with alopecia areata. Some clones in this sample may be carry-over from other donors' samples. The rearrangement combines TRBV30 with TRBJ2-7; no confident D gene assignment can be made. The CDR3 reads CAWSVLSGQYF. The nucleotide sequence reads as follows: TGTGCCTGGAGTGTACTCTCGGGGCAGTACTTC. Outside the CDR3, residues come from the reference TRBV30 and TRBJ2-7 proteins, so the full variable domain is: SQTIHQWPATLVQPVGSPLSLECTVEGTSNPNLYWYRQAAGRGLQLLFYSVGIGQISSEVPQNLSASRPQDRQFILSSKKLLLSDSGFYLCAWSVLSGQYFGPGTRLTVT.